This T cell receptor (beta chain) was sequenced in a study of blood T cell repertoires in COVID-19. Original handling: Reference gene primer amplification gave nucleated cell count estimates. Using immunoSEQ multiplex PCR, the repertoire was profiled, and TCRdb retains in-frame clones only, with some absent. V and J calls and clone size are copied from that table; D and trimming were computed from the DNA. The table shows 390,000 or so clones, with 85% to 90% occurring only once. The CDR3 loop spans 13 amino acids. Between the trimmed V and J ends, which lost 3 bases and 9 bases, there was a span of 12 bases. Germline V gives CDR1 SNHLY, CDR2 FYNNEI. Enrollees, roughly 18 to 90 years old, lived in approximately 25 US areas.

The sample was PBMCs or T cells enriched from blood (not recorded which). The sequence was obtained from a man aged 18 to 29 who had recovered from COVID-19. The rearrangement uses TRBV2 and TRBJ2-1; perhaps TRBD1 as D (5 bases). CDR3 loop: CASSDREWGEQFF. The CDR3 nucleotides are TGTGCCAGCAGTGACAGGGAATGGGGTGAGCAGTTCTTC.